A selection of T cell receptor beta chains follows, all from one sample in a study of blood T cells in healthy people across ages. Each CDR3 protein is one row after TCRdb ran MiXCR on the 5' RACE reads. This sample has roughly 1.6 million distinct CDR3 sequences; around 36% occur once, and the top ten carry 10% to 12%. Specimen: blood. The source is a woman in her thirties in good health. Each CDR3 is given with its conserved first and last residue. A D gene is named only where the DNA matches it firmly. The listing skips clone size in some rows; elsewhere it reads once, few, many or a size class.

. | . | TRBV18 | CASSQSLQETQYF
. | . | TRBV20-1 | CSAIAGTNGYTF
. | . | TRBV27 | CASSFVPQGRSPLHF
. | . | TRBV5-1 | CASSLDPGTADEQYF
. | few | TRBV6-1 | CASSVGQIADEQFF
TRBD2 | few | TRBV3-1 | CASSHRSRGAVQETQYF
. | few | TRBV20-1 | CSAVGGNIQYF
. | many | TRBV5-1 | CASSFRAPGTDTQYF
TRBD1 | few | TRBV5-1 | CASTPQGLRSSYEQYF
. | few | TRBV5-1 | CASRPGGRETQYF
. | . | TRBV6-1 | CASTLRIQETQYF
TRBD2 | . | TRBV30 | CAWSYRLADYNEQFF
. | . | TRBV5-1 | CASSFSEREKLFF
. | many | TRBV29-1 | CSVYRGTQYF
. | . | TRBV6-1 | CASSSINLPSYEQYF
. | few | TRBV5-1 | CASSFSRARNEQFF
. | . | TRBV7-9 | CASSSSWSVDTQYF
. | . | TRBV5-1 | CASQDTGELFF
. | few | TRBV10-3 | CASTGGRDTDTQYF
. | . | TRBV12-5 | CASGLGTYGYTF
. | . | TRBV25-1 | CASSEWRGARNEQFF
. | many | TRBV29-1 | CSGDTGYNEQFF
TRBD1 | once | TRBV5-5 | CASSCPETGGGTDTQYF
TRBD2 | . | TRBV6-1 | CASRNSLTSGGTDTQYF
. | . | TRBV20-1 | CSAKTGFHYEQYF
. | . | TRBV2 | CASSERSGVNTEAFF
TRBD1 | few | TRBV10-3 | CAISEGQGAEDTQYF
TRBD1 | . | TRBV4-1 | CASSQVNRGDQPQHF
TRBD2 | few | TRBV4-1 | CANSQTSGRKDTQYF